This T cell receptor (beta chain) was sequenced during a study of cytomegalovirus exposure and HLA in healthy donors. Details on this clone: Antigen specificity is unknown.

The CDR3 is made up of 14 amino acids. CDR1 SGHTA and CDR2 FQGNSA come from the germline V gene. V gave up 4 bases and J gave up 3 bases, with 13 bases separating them. Findings and limits, study-wide: Most TCR sequences showed up rarely, but some public TCRs showed up in many donors. Clonal expansion was found to be greater in HLA-associated TCR beta chains than in equally common others in a later analysis.

PCR employed 60 Vbeta and 13 Jbeta primers. Only in-frame clones appear in the TCRdb table, and some are missing; sequencing was by immunoSEQ multiplex PCR. Among 170,000 or so clones, around 84% were seen once, and the ten largest hold more than 1.5%. Donors had nominal health at sampling but likely had unrecorded immune exposures. V gene TRBV7-2 combines with J gene TRBJ2-7, with TRBD1 as a possible D gene (6 bases). The sequence derives from a young man in good health and CMV-seronegative. Sequencing was done on a sample of PBMCs. CDR3 bases: TGTGCCAGCAGCTCCGACAGGATCAGCTACGAGCAGTACTTC. Amino acids: CASSSDRISYEQYF.